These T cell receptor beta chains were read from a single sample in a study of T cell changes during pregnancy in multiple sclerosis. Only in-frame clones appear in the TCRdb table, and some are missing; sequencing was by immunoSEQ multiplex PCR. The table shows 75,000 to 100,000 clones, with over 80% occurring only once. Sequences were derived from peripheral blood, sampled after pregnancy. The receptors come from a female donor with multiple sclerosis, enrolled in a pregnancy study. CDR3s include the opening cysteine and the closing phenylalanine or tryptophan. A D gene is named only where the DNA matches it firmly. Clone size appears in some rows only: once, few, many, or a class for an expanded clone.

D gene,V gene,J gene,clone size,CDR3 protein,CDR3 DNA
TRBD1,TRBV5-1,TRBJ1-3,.,CASSLTTGGNTIYF,TGCGCCAGCAGCTTGACGACAGGGGGAAACACCATATATTTT
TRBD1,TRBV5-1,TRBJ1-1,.,CASRAIGTGLDTEAFF,TGCGCCAGCAGGGCTATAGGGACAGGCTTGGACACTGAAGCTTTCTTT
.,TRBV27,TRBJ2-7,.,CASSPRLGGQTYEQYF,TGTGCCAGCAGTCCCCGGCTGGGGGGGCAGACCTACGAGCAGTACTTC
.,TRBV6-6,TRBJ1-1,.,CASISPGQMNTEAFF,TGTGCCAGCATTTCTCCTGGACAGATGAACACTGAAGCTTTCTTT
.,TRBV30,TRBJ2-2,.,CAAGWYTGELFF,TGTGCCGCCGGTTGGTACACCGGGGAGCTGTTTTTT
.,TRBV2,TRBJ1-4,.,CASSDNRLTNEKLFF,TGTGCCAGCAGTGACAACAGGTTAACTAATGAAAAACTGTTTTTT
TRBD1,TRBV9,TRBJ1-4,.,CASSPGTGGTNEKLFF,TGTGCCAGCAGCCCTGGGACAGGGGGAACTAATGAAAAACTGTTTTTT
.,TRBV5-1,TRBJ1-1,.,CASSLGPGSNTEAFF,TGCGCCAGCAGCTTGGGTCCGGGAAGTAACACTGAAGCTTTCTTT
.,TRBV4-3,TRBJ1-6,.,CASSQEGRGSPLHF,TGCGCCAGCAGCCAAGAGGGCAGGGGTTCACCCCTCCACTTT
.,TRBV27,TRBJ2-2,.,CASTQDYTGELFF,TGTGCCAGCACTCAAGACTACACCGGGGAGCTGTTTTTT
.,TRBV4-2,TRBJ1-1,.,CASSQSRNTEAFF,TGTGCCAGCAGCCAAAGTAGGAACACTGAAGCTTTCTTT
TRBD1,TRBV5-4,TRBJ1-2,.,CASKGASGQHTF,TGTGCCAGTAAGGGGGCTTCTGGTCAACACACCTTC
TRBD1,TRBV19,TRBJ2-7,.,CASSKGAGTGLYEQYF,TGTGCCAGTAGTAAGGGGGCCGGGACAGGGCTCTACGAGCAGTACTTC
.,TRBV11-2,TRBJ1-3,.,CASSLAQGANTIYF,TGTGCCAGCAGCCTTGCACAGGGAGCAAACACCATATATTTT
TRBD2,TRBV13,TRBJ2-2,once,CASSFRLAESTGELFF,TGTGCCAGCAGCTTCCGACTAGCGGAGTCCACCGGGGAGCTGTTTTTT
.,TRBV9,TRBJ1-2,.,CASYAPGLYGYTF,TGTGCCTCCTACGCCCCCGGACTCTATGGCTACACCTTC
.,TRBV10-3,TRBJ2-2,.,CAISEPSGTGELFF,TGTGCCATCAGTGAGCCATCGGGCACCGGGGAGCTGTTTTTT
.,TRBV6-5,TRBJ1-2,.,CASSNRDFTRDGYTF,TGTGCCAGCAGTAACCGAGATTTTACTCGGGATGGCTACACCTTC